This is a list of T cell receptor beta chains from one sample in a study of shared clonotypes between healthy human individuals. Data came from immunoSEQ multiplex PCR; TCRdb stores just in-frame clones and leaves some out. The table includes roughly 760,000 clones, around two thirds detected once. Sequenced sample: memory CD4+ T cells sorted from blood. The origin of the receptors is a young woman in good health. Both conserved end residues are part of each CDR3. Fields, in order: clone size, V gene, CDR3 length, J gene, D gene, CDR3 DNA, CDR3 protein. The D gene is left open where the match is weak. The size entry is marked missing in some rows and otherwise reads once, few, many or a size class.

size: .; V: TRBV18; length: 13; J: TRBJ1-2; D: TRBD1; DNA: TGTGCCAGCTCACTTACAGGGGACTATGGCTACACCTTC; CDR3: CASSLTGDYGYTF
size: .; V: TRBV28; length: 13; J: TRBJ2-7; D: .; DNA: TGTGCCAGCAGTTTGAGGAATTCCTACGAGCAGTACTTC; CDR3: CASSLRNSYEQYF
size: few; V: TRBV28; length: 13; J: TRBJ1-2; D: TRBD1; DNA: TGTGCCACGGCTCGGGACAGAAACTATGGCTACACCTTC; CDR3: CATARDRNYGYTF
size: .; V: TRBV2; length: 14; J: TRBJ1-1; D: .; DNA: TGTGCCAGCAGTGAGAGGTTTCGGAACACTGAAGCTTTCTTT; CDR3: CASSERFRNTEAFF
size: .; V: TRBV29-1; length: 12; J: TRBJ2-1; D: .; DNA: TGCAGCGTTGCCGGACAGACCAATGAGCAGTTCTTC; CDR3: CSVAGQTNEQFF
size: many; V: TRBV11-1; length: 15; J: TRBJ1-1; D: .; DNA: TGTGCCAGCAGCTCCTACAGGTCCATGAACACTGAAGCTTTCTTT; CDR3: CASSSYRSMNTEAFF
size: .; V: TRBV19; length: 14; J: TRBJ1-4; D: .; DNA: TGTGCCAGTAGACAGGCTTTTACTAATGAAAAACTGTTTTTT; CDR3: CASRQAFTNEKLFF
size: few; V: TRBV5-1; length: 15; J: TRBJ2-7; D: .; DNA: TGCGCCAGCAGCTTCGTCTTGCGGTTCTCCTACGAGCAGTACTTC; CDR3: CASSFVLRFSYEQYF
size: .; V: TRBV7-3; length: 15; J: TRBJ2-3; D: .; DNA: TGTGCCAGCAGCTTCGGGGGCTCGGGTGCAGATACGCAGTATTTT; CDR3: CASSFGGSGADTQYF
size: .; V: TRBV27; length: 15; J: TRBJ1-2; D: TRBD1; DNA: TGTGCCAGCAGTCCCTCGGACAGGGACCTCTATGGCTACACCTTC; CDR3: CASSPSDRDLYGYTF
size: few; V: TRBV7-2; length: 16; J: TRBJ2-5; D: .; DNA: TGTGCCAGCAGCTCGGGGCGGGGAGGAAGTCTTGAGACCCAGTACTTC; CDR3: CASSSGRGGSLETQYF
size: few; V: TRBV6-6; length: 12; J: TRBJ1-4; D: .; DNA: TGTGCCAGCAGTCCCGGGCTAGAAAAACTGTTTTTT; CDR3: CASSPGLEKLFF
size: .; V: TRBV6-6; length: 14; J: TRBJ2-3; D: .; DNA: TGTGCCAGCAGTTACTCGATGGGGGCAGATACGCAGTATTTT; CDR3: CASSYSMGADTQYF
size: .; V: TRBV4-2; length: 15; J: TRBJ2-1; D: .; DNA: TGTGCCAGCAGCCAAGAAAGGGGACCCTACAATGAGCAGTTCTTC; CDR3: CASSQERGPYNEQFF
size: .; V: TRBV7-8; length: 16; J: TRBJ2-5; D: .; DNA: TGTGCCAGCAGCTTAAGCGCTAGCCTTCCGGCAGAGACCCAGTACTTC; CDR3: CASSLSASLPAETQYF
size: .; V: TRBV6-4; length: 13; J: TRBJ1-4; D: .; DNA: TGTGCCAGCAGTGTGGGAAGAGGCGAAAAACTGTTTTTT; CDR3: CASSVGRGEKLFF
size: .; V: TRBV7-9; length: 13; J: TRBJ2-1; D: .; DNA: TGTGCCAGCAGCGCAGGGGGGCACAATGAGCAGTTCTTC; CDR3: CASSAGGHNEQFF
size: .; V: TRBV14; length: 15; J: TRBJ2-3; D: TRBD1; DNA: TGTGCCAGCAGCCATAGACAGGGTACCACAGATACGCAGTATTTT; CDR3: CASSHRQGTTDTQYF
size: medium-sized; V: TRBV13; length: 20; J: TRBJ2-5; D: TRBD2; DNA: TGTGCCAGCAGCTTAGGCCTAGACCCGGGACTAGCGGGAGGAAGAGAGACCCAGTACTTC; CDR3: CASSLGLDPGLAGGRETQYF
size: .; V: TRBV5-4; length: 15; J: TRBJ1-4; D: .; DNA: TGTGCCAGCAGCTTGGGAGGGGGGCCTGGTGAAAAACTGTTTTTT; CDR3: CASSLGGGPGEKLFF
size: .; V: TRBV5-1; length: 14; J: TRBJ1-2; D: .; DNA: TGCGCCAGCAGCTTGGGTGGCAGTGGAGGAGACTACACCTTC; CDR3: CASSLGGSGGDYTF
size: .; V: TRBV4-1; length: 14; J: TRBJ2-7; D: .; DNA: TGCGCCAGCAGCCAAGAGGGGACCCTTGGCGAGCAGTACTTC; CDR3: CASSQEGTLGEQYF
size: once; V: TRBV28; length: 15; J: TRBJ2-1; D: .; DNA: TGTGCCAGCAGGGGGGGAGGCACCTACTACAATGAGCAGTTCTTC; CDR3: CASRGGGTYYNEQFF
size: once; V: TRBV10-2; length: 14; J: TRBJ2-7; D: TRBD1; DNA: TGCGCCAGCAGTGGGCCGGGACAGAACTACGAGCAGTACTTC; CDR3: CASSGPGQNYEQYF
size: few; V: TRBV9; length: 16; J: TRBJ2-3; D: .; DNA: TGTGCCAGCAGCGTAGCCGGTGGGGGGAACACAGATACGCAGTATTTT; CDR3: CASSVAGGGNTDTQYF
size: .; V: TRBV5-4; length: 17; J: TRBJ2-7; D: TRBD2; DNA: TGTGCCAGCAGCACGGGACTAGCGGGAGGTGGGAACTACGAGCAGTACTTC; CDR3: CASSTGLAGGGNYEQYF
size: .; V: TRBV7-2; length: 14; J: TRBJ2-7; D: TRBD2; DNA: TGTGCCAGCAGCCCTATAGCGGGACCGGTAGAGCAGTACTTC; CDR3: CASSPIAGPVEQYF
size: many; V: TRBV10-2; length: 14; J: TRBJ2-1; D: .; DNA: TGCGCCAGCAGGGACAGAGGGAGTTACAATGAGCAGTTCTTC; CDR3: CASRDRGSYNEQFF
size: .; V: TRBV4-1; length: 16; J: TRBJ2-2; D: TRBD2; DNA: TGCGCCAGCAGCCAAGGGGCGGGAGACTTCACCGGGGAGCTGTTTTTT; CDR3: CASSQGAGDFTGELFF
size: few; V: TRBV19; length: 13; J: TRBJ1-2; D: .; DNA: TGTGCCAGTAGCCCAGACGGAAACTATGGCTACACCTTC; CDR3: CASSPDGNYGYTF
size: .; V: TRBV5-1; length: 11; J: TRBJ2-2; D: .; DNA: TGCGCCAGCAGGGAAGCCGGGGAGCTGTTTTTT; CDR3: CASREAGELFF
size: once; V: TRBV7-8; length: 12; J: TRBJ2-3; D: .; DNA: TGTGCCAGCAGCTTAGATACAGATACGCAGTATTTT; CDR3: CASSLDTDTQYF
size: few; V: TRBV5-1; length: 14; J: TRBJ1-1; D: .; DNA: TGCGCCAGCAGCTTGGCCCGGGGCGAGACTGAAGCTTTCTTT; CDR3: CASSLARGETEAFF
size: few; V: TRBV19; length: 14; J: TRBJ2-7; D: .; DNA: TGTGCCAGTAGTATGGGGGGTACCACCTACGAGCAGTACTTC; CDR3: CASSMGGTTYEQYF
size: .; V: TRBV2; length: 14; J: TRBJ2-2; D: .; DNA: TGTGCCAGCAGTGAAGCTGCACCCCACGGGGAGCTGTTTTTT; CDR3: CASSEAAPHGELFF
size: many; V: TRBV9; length: 16; J: TRBJ1-3; D: .; DNA: TGTGCCAGCAGCGTAGGCGGGGCGATCTCTGGAAACACCATATATTTT; CDR3: CASSVGGAISGNTIYF
size: few; V: TRBV6-1; length: 16; J: TRBJ1-1; D: .; DNA: TGTGCCAGCAGTGAAGTATGGGGACAAGCGGCCGGGAAGGTTTTCTTT; CDR3: CASSEVWGQAAGKVFF
size: few; V: TRBV4-2; length: 17; J: TRBJ1-5; D: .; DNA: TGTGCCAGCAGCGCCCGAGTGTCCCCCGAAGGCGGTCAGCCCCAGCATTTT; CDR3: CASSARVSPEGGQPQHF
size: .; V: TRBV15; length: 17; J: TRBJ1-2; D: .; DNA: TGTGCCACCAGCAGAGATGAGGGCGGACCAGCTAACTATGGCTACACCTTC; CDR3: CATSRDEGGPANYGYTF
size: few; V: TRBV5-6; length: 15; J: TRBJ2-1; D: .; DNA: TGTGCCAGCAGCTTGTTGCGCGGGGCTTACAATGAGCAGTTCTTC; CDR3: CASSLLRGAYNEQFF
size: .; V: TRBV30; length: 13; J: TRBJ1-1; D: .; DNA: TGTGCCTGGAAGGAAGAATCCTGGACTGAAGCTTTCTTT; CDR3: CAWKEESWTEAFF
size: .; V: TRBV4-2; length: 14; J: TRBJ2-6; D: TRBD1; DNA: TGTGCCAGTACAGGGGGCTCTGGGGCCAACGTCCTGACTTTC; CDR3: CASTGGSGANVLTF
size: .; V: TRBV14; length: 16; J: TRBJ1-6; D: .; DNA: TGTGCCAGCAGCCAAGCTGAGTCTGCCGGGGGTTCACCCCTCCACTTT; CDR3: CASSQAESAGGSPLHF
size: .; V: TRBV7-2; length: 15; J: TRBJ2-1; D: .; DNA: TGTGCCAGCAGCTTCGGGGGAGCTAGCAGGAATGAGCAGTTCTTC; CDR3: CASSFGGASRNEQFF
size: few; V: TRBV14; length: 16; J: TRBJ2-3; D: .; DNA: TGTGCCAGCAGCCAAGAGGAGACATGGTACACAGATACGCAGTATTTT; CDR3: CASSQEETWYTDTQYF
size: few; V: TRBV2; length: 15; J: TRBJ1-5; D: TRBD1; DNA: TGTGCCAGCAGTGTAGAGACAGGGGCACCACAGCCCCAGCATTTT; CDR3: CASSVETGAPQPQHF
size: .; V: TRBV2; length: 13; J: TRBJ1-5; D: .; DNA: TGTGCCAGCAGTGACTTGGGACTTCAGCCCCAGCATTTT; CDR3: CASSDLGLQPQHF
size: .; V: TRBV28; length: 16; J: TRBJ1-5; D: TRBD1; DNA: TGTGCCAGCAGCCTATATGACAGGGGAGGCAATCAGCCCCAGCATTTT; CDR3: CASSLYDRGGNQPQHF
size: .; V: TRBV11-2; length: 15; J: TRBJ1-4; D: .; DNA: TGTGCCAGCAGCTTCTCAAGGGGGTTTGGTGAAAAACTGTTTTTT; CDR3: CASSFSRGFGEKLFF
size: .; V: TRBV11-1; length: 13; J: TRBJ2-1; D: TRBD2; DNA: TGTGCCAGCAGCTTCTCGGGAGGGAATGAGCAGTTCTTC; CDR3: CASSFSGGNEQFF
size: .; V: TRBV5-1; length: 14; J: TRBJ2-2; D: TRBD2; DNA: TGCGCCAGCAGAGGGACTAGAGCGACCGGGGAGCTGTTTTTT; CDR3: CASRGTRATGELFF
size: .; V: TRBV2; length: 16; J: TRBJ2-7; D: TRBD1; DNA: TGTGCCAGCAGTGTCGCCGGGACAGGGGAATCCTACGAGCAGTACTTC; CDR3: CASSVAGTGESYEQYF
size: .; V: TRBV6-6; length: 14; J: TRBJ2-7; D: TRBD2; DNA: TGTGCCAGCAGTTACAAACTAGCGGGATACGAGCAGTACTTC; CDR3: CASSYKLAGYEQYF
size: .; V: TRBV5-4; length: 12; J: TRBJ1-1; D: .; DNA: TGTGCCAGCAGCTTGTGGGGCGCTGAAGCTTTCTTT; CDR3: CASSLWGAEAFF
size: .; V: TRBV9; length: 15; J: TRBJ2-3; D: TRBD1; DNA: TGTGCCAGCAGCCCAGGACAGGGTGGTAAAGATACGCAGTATTTT; CDR3: CASSPGQGGKDTQYF
size: .; V: TRBV28; length: 12; J: TRBJ2-1; D: .; DNA: TGTGCCAGCAGCTTACGAGCTGGACAGCAGTTCTTC; CDR3: CASSLRAGQQFF
size: .; V: TRBV6-1; length: 14; J: TRBJ2-5; D: .; DNA: TGTGCCATACAAACTTTCAGGGGTACGGAGACCCAGTACTTC; CDR3: CAIQTFRGTETQYF
size: few; V: TRBV18; length: 12; J: TRBJ2-1; D: .; DNA: TGTGCCAGCTCACCGCAGGACAGTTGGGAGTTCTTC; CDR3: CASSPQDSWEFF
size: .; V: TRBV7-8; length: 13; J: TRBJ1-5; D: .; DNA: TGTGCCAGCAGCTTAAGAAAAAATCAGCCCCAGCATTTT; CDR3: CASSLRKNQPQHF